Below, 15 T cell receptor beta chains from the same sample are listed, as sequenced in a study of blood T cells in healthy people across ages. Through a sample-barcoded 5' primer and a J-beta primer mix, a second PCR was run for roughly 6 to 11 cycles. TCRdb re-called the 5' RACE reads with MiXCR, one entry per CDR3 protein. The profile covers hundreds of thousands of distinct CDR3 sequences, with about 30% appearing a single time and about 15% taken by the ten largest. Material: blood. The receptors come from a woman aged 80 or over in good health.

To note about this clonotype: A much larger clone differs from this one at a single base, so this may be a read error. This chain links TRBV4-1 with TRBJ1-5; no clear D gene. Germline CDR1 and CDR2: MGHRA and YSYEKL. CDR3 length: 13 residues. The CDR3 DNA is TGCGCCAGCAACCAAGACGGTTATCAGCCCCAGCATTTT. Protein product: CASNQDGYQPQHF.

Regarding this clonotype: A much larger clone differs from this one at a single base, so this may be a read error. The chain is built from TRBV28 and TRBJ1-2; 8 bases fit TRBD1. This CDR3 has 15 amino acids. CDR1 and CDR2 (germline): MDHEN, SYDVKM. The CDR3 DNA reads TGTGCCAGCAGTCCAAATGGACAGGGCGTTCATGGCCACACCTTC. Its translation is CASSPNGQGVHGHTF.

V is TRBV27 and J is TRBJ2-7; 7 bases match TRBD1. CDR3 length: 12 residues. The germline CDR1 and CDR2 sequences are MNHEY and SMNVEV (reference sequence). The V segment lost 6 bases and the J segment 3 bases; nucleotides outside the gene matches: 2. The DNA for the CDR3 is TGTGCCAGCAGGACAGGGCTCTACGAGCAGTACTTC. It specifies CASRTGLYEQYF.

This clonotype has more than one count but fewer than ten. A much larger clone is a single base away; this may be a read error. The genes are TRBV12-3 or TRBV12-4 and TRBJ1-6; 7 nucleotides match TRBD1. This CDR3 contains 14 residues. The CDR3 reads CASSFFRGESPPHF. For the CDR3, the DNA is TGTGCCAGCAGTTTTTTCAGGGGGGAATCACCCCCCCACTTT.

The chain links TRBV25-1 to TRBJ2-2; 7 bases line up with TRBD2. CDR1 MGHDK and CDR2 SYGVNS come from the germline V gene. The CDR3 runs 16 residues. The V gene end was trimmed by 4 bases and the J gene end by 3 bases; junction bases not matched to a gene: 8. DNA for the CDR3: TGTGCCAGCAGTGTTAGGAGCGGGGTTGACACCGGGGAGCTGTTTTTT. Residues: CASSVRSGVDTGELFF.

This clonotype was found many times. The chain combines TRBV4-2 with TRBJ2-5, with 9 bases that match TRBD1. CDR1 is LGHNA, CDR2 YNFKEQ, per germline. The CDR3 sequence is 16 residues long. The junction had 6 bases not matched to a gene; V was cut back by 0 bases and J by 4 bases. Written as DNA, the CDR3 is TGTGCCAGCAGCCAAGATCCAGGACAGGGGACAGAGACCCAGTACTTC. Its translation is CASSQDPGQGTETQYF.

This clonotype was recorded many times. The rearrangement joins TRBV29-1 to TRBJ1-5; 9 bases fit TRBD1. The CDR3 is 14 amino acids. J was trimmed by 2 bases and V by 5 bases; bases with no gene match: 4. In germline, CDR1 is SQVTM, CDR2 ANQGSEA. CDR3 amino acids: CSVLQGAGNQPQHF. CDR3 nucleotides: TGCAGCGTTCTACAGGGGGCGGGCAATCAGCCCCAGCATTTT.

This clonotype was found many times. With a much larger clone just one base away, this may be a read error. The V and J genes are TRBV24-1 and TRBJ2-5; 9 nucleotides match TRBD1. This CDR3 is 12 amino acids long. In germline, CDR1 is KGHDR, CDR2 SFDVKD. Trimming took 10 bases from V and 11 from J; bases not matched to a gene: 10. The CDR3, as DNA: TGTGCCACAGGACAGGGGATCAATGAGCAGTACTTC. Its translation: CATGQGINEQYF.

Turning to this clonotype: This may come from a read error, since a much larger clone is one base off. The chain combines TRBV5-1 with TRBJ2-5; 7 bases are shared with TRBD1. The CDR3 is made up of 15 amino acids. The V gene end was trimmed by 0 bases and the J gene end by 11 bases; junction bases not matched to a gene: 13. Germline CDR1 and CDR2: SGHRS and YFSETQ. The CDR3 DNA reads TGCGCCAGCAGCTTGGAGGACAGGCCTAACAATGAGCAGTACTTC. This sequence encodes CASSLEDRPNNEQYF.

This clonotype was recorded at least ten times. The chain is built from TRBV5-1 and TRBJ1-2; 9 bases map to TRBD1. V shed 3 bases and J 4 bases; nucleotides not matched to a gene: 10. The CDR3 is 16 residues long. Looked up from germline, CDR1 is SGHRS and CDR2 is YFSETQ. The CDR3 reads CASSSLGGQGAYGYTF. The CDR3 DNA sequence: TGCGCCAGCAGCTCGCTCGGGGGACAGGGCGCCTATGGCTACACCTTC.

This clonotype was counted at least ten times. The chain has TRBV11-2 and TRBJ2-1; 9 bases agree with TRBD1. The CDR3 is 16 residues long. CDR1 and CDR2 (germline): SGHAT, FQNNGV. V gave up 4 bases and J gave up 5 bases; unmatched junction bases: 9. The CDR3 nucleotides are TGTGCCAGCAGCTCCTCACCGGGACAGGGCCACAATGAGCAGTTCTTC. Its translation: CASSSSPGQGHNEQFF.

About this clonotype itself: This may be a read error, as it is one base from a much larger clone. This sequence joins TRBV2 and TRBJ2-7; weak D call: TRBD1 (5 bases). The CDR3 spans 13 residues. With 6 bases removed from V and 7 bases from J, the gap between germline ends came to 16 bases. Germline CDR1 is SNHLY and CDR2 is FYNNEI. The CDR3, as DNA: TGTGCCAGCAGCAGGGATACGAACAATGAGCAGTACTTC. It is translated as CASSRDTNNEQYF.

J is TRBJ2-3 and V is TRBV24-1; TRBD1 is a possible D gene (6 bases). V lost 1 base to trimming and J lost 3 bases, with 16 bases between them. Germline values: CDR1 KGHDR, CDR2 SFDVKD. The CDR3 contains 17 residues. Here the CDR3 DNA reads TGTGCCACCAGTGATTTCGTGGACAGAACAAGGACAGATACGCAGTATTTT. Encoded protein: CATSDFVDRTRTDTQYF.

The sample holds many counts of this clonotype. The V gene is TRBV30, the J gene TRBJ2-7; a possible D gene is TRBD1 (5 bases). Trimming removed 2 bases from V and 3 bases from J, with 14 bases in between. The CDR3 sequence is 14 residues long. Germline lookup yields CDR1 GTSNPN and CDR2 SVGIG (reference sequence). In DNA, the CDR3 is TGTGCCTGGAGTCCTGATCAGGGTTTCTACGAGCAGTACTTC. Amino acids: CAWSPDQGFYEQYF.

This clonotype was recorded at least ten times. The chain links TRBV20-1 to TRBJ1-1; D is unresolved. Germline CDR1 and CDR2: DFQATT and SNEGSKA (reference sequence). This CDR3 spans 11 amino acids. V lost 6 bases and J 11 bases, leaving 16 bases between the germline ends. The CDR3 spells CSASSQAMAFF. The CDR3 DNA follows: TGCAGTGCCTCGTCTCAGGCCATGGCTTTCTTT.